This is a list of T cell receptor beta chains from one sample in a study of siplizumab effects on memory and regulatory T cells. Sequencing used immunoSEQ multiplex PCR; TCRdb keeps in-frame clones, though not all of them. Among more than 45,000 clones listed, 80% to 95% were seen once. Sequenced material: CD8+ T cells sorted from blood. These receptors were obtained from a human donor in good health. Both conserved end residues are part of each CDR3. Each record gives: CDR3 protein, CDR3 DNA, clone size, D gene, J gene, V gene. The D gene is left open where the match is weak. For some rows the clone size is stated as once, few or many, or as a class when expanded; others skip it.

CDR3: CASSASGSSYNEQFF
DNA: TGTGCCAGCTCAGCTAGCGGGAGTTCCTACAATGAGCAGTTCTTC
size: -
D: TRBD2
J: TRBJ2-1
V: TRBV18

CDR3: CASREEADTQYF
DNA: TGCGCCAGCAGAGAAGAAGCAGATACGCAGTATTTT
size: -
D: -
J: TRBJ2-3
V: TRBV4-1

CDR3: CAIVRDSGYYEQYF
DNA: TGTGCCATAGTAAGGGACTCGGGATATTACGAGCAGTACTTC
size: once
D: -
J: TRBJ2-7
V: TRBV7-9

CDR3: CASSRTRTEQYF
DNA: TGTGCCAGCTCAAGGACCAGAACCGAGCAGTACTTC
size: -
D: -
J: TRBJ2-7
V: TRBV13

CDR3: CASSEGRGISYEQYF
DNA: TGTGCCAGCAGTGAAGGCAGGGGGATATCCTACGAGCAGTACTTC
size: -
D: TRBD1
J: TRBJ2-7
V: TRBV6-1

CDR3: CASSRDNSGANVLTF
DNA: TGTGCCAGCAGTCGGGACAATTCTGGGGCCAACGTCCTGACTTTC
size: -
D: -
J: TRBJ2-6
V: TRBV6-5

CDR3: CASSGFYGGGYEQYF
DNA: TGTGCCAGCAGTGGATTTTACGGGGGCGGTTACGAGCAGTACTTC
size: -
D: -
J: TRBJ2-7
V: TRBV6-6

CDR3: CASSQTGSFEAFF
DNA: TGCGCCAGCAGCCAAACGGGCTCCTTCGAAGCTTTCTTT
size: -
D: -
J: TRBJ1-1
V: TRBV4-1

CDR3: CASSPMGTNYNEQFF
DNA: TGTGCCAGCAGCCCGATGGGGACAAACTACAATGAGCAGTTCTTC
size: -
D: -
J: TRBJ2-1
V: TRBV5-8

CDR3: CASRTGQGGIAGPRSYNEQFF
DNA: TGTGCCAGCAGGACCGGACAGGGAGGAATAGCGGGACCCCGCTCCTACAATGAGCAGTTCTTC
size: -
D: -
J: TRBJ2-1
V: TRBV2

CDR3: CASSVTTNTQYF
DNA: TGTGCCAGCAGCGTAACAACCAATACGCAGTATTTT
size: once
D: -
J: TRBJ2-3
V: TRBV9

CDR3: CASSFWGNTEAFF
DNA: TGTGCCAGCAGCTTCTGGGGGAACACTGAAGCTTTCTTT
size: -
D: -
J: TRBJ1-1
V: TRBV5-4

CDR3: CASSDRSTGELFF
DNA: TGTGCCAGCAGCGACAGGAGCACCGGGGAGCTGTTTTTT
size: -
D: -
J: TRBJ2-2
V: TRBV9

CDR3: CASSSVHTGELFF
DNA: TGTGCCAGCAGTAGTGTCCACACCGGGGAGCTGTTTTTT
size: -
D: -
J: TRBJ2-2
V: TRBV25-1

CDR3: CASSLAAGFRNTIYF
DNA: TGTGCCAGCAGCTTAGCGGCAGGGTTTAGAAACACCATATATTTT
size: -
D: -
J: TRBJ1-3
V: TRBV7-6

CDR3: CASKRTVRAGVRTGELFF
DNA: TGTGCCAGCAAACGGACAGTTCGAGCGGGGGTTCGTACCGGGGAGCTGTTTTTT
size: -
D: -
J: TRBJ2-2
V: TRBV21-1

CDR3: CASGANSAGNEQFF
DNA: TGTGCCAGCGGGGCCAACTCGGCGGGGAATGAGCAGTTCTTC
size: -
D: -
J: TRBJ2-1
V: TRBV6-6

CDR3: CASSVGLGDSYNEQFF
DNA: TGTGCCAGCAGCGTAGGTTTAGGGGATTCCTACAATGAGCAGTTCTTC
size: -
D: -
J: TRBJ2-1
V: TRBV9